A selection of T cell receptor beta chains follows, all from one sample in a study of blood T cell repertoires in COVID-19. This table comes from immunoSEQ multiplex PCR, and its TCRdb copy is limited to in-frame clones, with some not included. Seen here are about 170,000 clones, roughly 88% observed once, and the top ten hold around 5%. Material: peripheral blood. The receptors were gathered from a man between 18 and 35 years old with COVID-19, enrolled during active disease. Each CDR3 is given with its conserved first and last residue. A D gene is named only where the DNA matches it firmly. A clone size is listed for some rows: how often the clone was seen (once, few, many), or a class if it is expanded.

D	J	V	size	DNA	CDR3
NA	TRBJ2-2	TRBV28	once	TGTGCCAGCAGTGCCGCCTTTGGAGCCGGGGAGCTGTTTTTT	CASSAAFGAGELFF
NA	TRBJ1-1	TRBV4-3	NA	TGCGCCAGCAGCCAACAGGTGGGCACTGAAGCTTTCTTT	CASSQQVGTEAFF
TRBD1	TRBJ2-7	TRBV9	NA	TGTGCCAGCAGCCTAGGACAGGGGGCAGGCGAGCAGTACTTC	CASSLGQGAGEQYF
NA	TRBJ2-1	TRBV3-1/TRBV3-2	NA	TGTGCCAGCAGCCTCGAGAATGAGCAGTTCTTC	CASSLENEQFF
TRBD2	TRBJ2-3	TRBV7-2	NA	TGTGCCAGCAGCTTAACGGGAGCGGGGACAGATACGCAGTATTTT	CASSLTGAGTDTQYF
TRBD2	TRBJ2-1	TRBV24-1	NA	TGTGCCACCAGTGATATATCCAAGCGGGGCAATGAGCAGTTCTTC	CATSDISKRGNEQFF
NA	TRBJ2-2	TRBV28	NA	TGTGCCAGCAGTTCAACAGGGAGGGTCACCGGGGAGCTGTTTTTT	CASSSTGRVTGELFF
TRBD2	TRBJ2-1	TRBV9	NA	TGTGCCAGCAGCGTAGGAGGTAGCGGGAGCGTCGATGAGCAGTTCTTC	CASSVGGSGSVDEQFF
NA	TRBJ2-3	TRBV28	NA	TGTGCCAGCAGTTTCTCTAGCGGCACAGATACGCAGTATTTT	CASSFSSGTDTQYF
NA	TRBJ1-5	TRBV19	once	TGTGCCAGTAGTATGACGGCGGTCAGCCCCCAGCATTTT	CASSMTAVSPQHF
NA	TRBJ1-4	TRBV14	NA	TGTGCCAGCAGCCTCGTGGGGGGTGAAAAACTGTTTTTT	CASSLVGGEKLFF
TRBD1	TRBJ2-3	TRBV28	NA	TGTGCCAGCAGGATAGACAGGGGGGTCCCAGATACGCAGTATTTT	CASRIDRGVPDTQYF
TRBD1	TRBJ2-1	TRBV19	NA	TGTGCCAGTAGTATAGCGGGGCAGGGGGCGAGGAATGAGCAGTTCTTC	CASSIAGQGARNEQFF
NA	TRBJ2-3	TRBV7-9	NA	TGTGCCAGCCATGTAACAGGCACAGATACGCAGTATTTT	CASHVTGTDTQYF
NA	TRBJ1-1	TRBV6-2/TRBV6-3	NA	TGTGCCAGCAGTTACGGAGGGATCGACACTGAAGCTTTCTTT	CASSYGGIDTEAFF
NA	TRBJ2-7	TRBV30	NA	TGTGCCTGGAGTGTACGCAGCTACGAGCAGTACTTC	CAWSVRSYEQYF
NA	TRBJ2-1	TRBV6-2/TRBV6-3	NA	TGTGCCAGCAGTTACCGGGAACTGTACAATGAGCAGTTCTTC	CASSYRELYNEQFF
NA	TRBJ2-7	TRBV19	NA	TGTGCCAGTAGTATACGGGACATCGGGGGGTACGAGCAGTACTTC	CASSIRDIGGYEQYF
NA	TRBJ2-2	TRBV6-1	NA	TGTGCCAGCAGTGAAAACAGTTTTACCGGGGAGCTGTTTTTT	CASSENSFTGELFF
NA	TRBJ1-5	TRBV7-2	few	TGTGCCAGCAGCAGCCGGGACGGGAGTAATCAGCCCCAGCATTTT	CASSSRDGSNQPQHF
NA	TRBJ1-2	TRBV2	NA	TGTGCCAGCAGCCGGACGGGAGAAGGCTACACCTTC	CASSRTGEGYTF
NA	TRBJ2-7	TRBV6-5	NA	TGTGCCAGCAGAAATTTATTCCTTGAGCAGTACTTC	CASRNLFLEQYF
NA	TRBJ1-2	TRBV5-1	NA	TGCGCCAGCAGCTTAGGAGGGACCTATGGCTACACCTTC	CASSLGGTYGYTF
NA	TRBJ2-5	TRBV4-2	NA	TGTGCCAGCAGCCAAGATGGTCTGTTAGCGGAACAAGAGACCCAGTACTTC	CASSQDGLLAEQETQYF
NA	TRBJ1-1	TRBV4-3	NA	TGCGCCAGCAGCCAAGATTGGGGGACACCGAACACTGAAGCTTTCTTT	CASSQDWGTPNTEAFF
TRBD1	TRBJ1-5	TRBV28	NA	TGTGCCAGCAGTAGGGACAGCCTGGGCAATCAGCCCCAGCATTTT	CASSRDSLGNQPQHF
NA	TRBJ2-5	TRBV21-1	once	TGTGCCAGCAGCACGGACAGCGCTTCCCAAGAGACCCAGTACTTC	CASSTDSASQETQYF
TRBD1	TRBJ2-2	TRBV28	NA	TGTGCCAGCAGTCCGGATCGAGGGACAGGGCAGCCCGGGGAGCTGTTTTTT	CASSPDRGTGQPGELFF
TRBD2	TRBJ2-1	TRBV28	NA	TGTGCCAGCAGTTTGGAACTAGCGGCAGCAGAGCAGTTCTTC	CASSLELAAAEQFF
TRBD2	TRBJ2-4	TRBV19	NA	TGTGCCAGTAGTATATCTAGCGGGGGGTCCGGAAACATTCAGTACTTC	CASSISSGGSGNIQYF
NA	TRBJ2-1	TRBV4-1	NA	TGCGCCAGCAGCCACCTACTAGGGAATGAGCAGTTCTTC	CASSHLLGNEQFF
NA	TRBJ1-1	TRBV10-3	NA	TGTGCCATCAGGCTCGGGAAAGACACTGAAGCTTTCTTT	CAIRLGKDTEAFF
NA	TRBJ2-3	TRBV9	NA	TGTGCCAGCAGCGCAGGCACAGATACGCAGTATTTT	CASSAGTDTQYF
TRBD2	TRBJ2-7	TRBV28	NA	TGTGCCAGCAGTTTACCACGGACTGGGGCGGGAGGGCCCTACGAGCAGTACTTC	CASSLPRTGAGGPYEQYF
NA	TRBJ2-2	TRBV24-1	once	TGTGCCACCAGTGATTTTGGGCAGGGTACGAACACCGGGGAGCTGTTTTTT	CATSDFGQGTNTGELFF
TRBD2	TRBJ2-1	TRBV4-2	NA	TGTGCCAGCAGCCGACGGACTAGCGGGGGTGGGGGCTCCTACAATGAGCAGTTCTTC	CASSRRTSGGGGSYNEQFF
NA	TRBJ2-1	TRBV13	NA	TGTGCCAGCAGCTCTAGAGTAGACGAGCAGTTCTTC	CASSSRVDEQFF
TRBD2	TRBJ2-1	TRBV24-1	NA	TGTGCCACCAGTGATGAACTAGCGGGAGGGGGTAATGAGCAGTTCTTC	CATSDELAGGGNEQFF
NA	TRBJ1-1	TRBV9	NA	TGTGCCAGCAGCGACGGTGGTAACACTGAAGCTTTCTTT	CASSDGGNTEAFF
TRBD1	TRBJ2-2	TRBV9	NA	TGTGCCAGCAGCGTAAGGGACAGGGGTGGGTTCGACACCGGGGAGCTGTTTTTT	CASSVRDRGGFDTGELFF
TRBD1	TRBJ2-7	TRBV27	NA	TGTGCCAGCAGCCCTCTATTTCGGGACAGGGGCTACGAGCAGTACTTC	CASSPLFRDRGYEQYF
NA	TRBJ1-2	TRBV9	NA	TGTGCCAGCAGCGCGAAGACAGACCCCACTCAGGGCTACACCTTC	CASSAKTDPTQGYTF
NA	TRBJ1-1	TRBV29-1	NA	TGCAGCGTTGACTTTAGCAGGGGTTACACTGAAGCTTTCTTT	CSVDFSRGYTEAFF
TRBD1	TRBJ2-1	TRBV5-8	NA	TGTGCCAGCAGCTTGGGACAGGGGACCCACAATGAGCAGTTCTTC	CASSLGQGTHNEQFF
TRBD1	TRBJ1-2	TRBV11-2	NA	TGTGCCAGCAGGTCCCCCGGACAGGGGGCGCCCGGCTACACCTTC	CASRSPGQGAPGYTF
NA	TRBJ1-2	TRBV27	NA	TGTGCCAGCAGTTTCGGCAGGGGTTATGGCTACACCTTC	CASSFGRGYGYTF
NA	TRBJ2-7	TRBV9	NA	TGTGCCAGCAGCACAACAGGGAAGGGGGTCGAGCAGTACTTC	CASSTTGKGVEQYF